One TCR beta chain is described in this entry. The method was immunoSEQ multiplex PCR; TCRdb's version includes in-frame clones alone and lacks a portion of them. The sample lists a few hundred thousand clones, about 80% occurring once. In germline, CDR1 is SGHTS, CDR2 YDEGEE. This CDR3 comprises 15 residues. V shed 2 bases and J shed 3 bases, with 13 bases lying between them. The data stem from a study of blood T cell repertoires in COVID-19. This TCR was sampled from a human donor in a cohort sampled during active COVID-19. This chain connects TRBV5-8 to TRBJ2-3; D is possibly TRBD1 (5 bases). Sequencing was performed on peripheral blood. In DNA form, the CDR3 reads TGTGCCAGCAGCTTCAATCGGCAGGGAACAGATACGCAGTATTTT. Translated, it gives CASSFNRQGTDTQYF. The full variable domain, in which reference TRBV5-8 and TRBJ2-3 provide the parts outside the CDR3, is EAGVTQSPTHLIKTRGQQATLRCSPISGHTSVYWYQQALGLGLQFLLWYDEGEERNRGNFPPRFSGRQFPNYSSELNVNALELEDSALYLCASSFNRQGTDTQYFGPGTRLTVL.